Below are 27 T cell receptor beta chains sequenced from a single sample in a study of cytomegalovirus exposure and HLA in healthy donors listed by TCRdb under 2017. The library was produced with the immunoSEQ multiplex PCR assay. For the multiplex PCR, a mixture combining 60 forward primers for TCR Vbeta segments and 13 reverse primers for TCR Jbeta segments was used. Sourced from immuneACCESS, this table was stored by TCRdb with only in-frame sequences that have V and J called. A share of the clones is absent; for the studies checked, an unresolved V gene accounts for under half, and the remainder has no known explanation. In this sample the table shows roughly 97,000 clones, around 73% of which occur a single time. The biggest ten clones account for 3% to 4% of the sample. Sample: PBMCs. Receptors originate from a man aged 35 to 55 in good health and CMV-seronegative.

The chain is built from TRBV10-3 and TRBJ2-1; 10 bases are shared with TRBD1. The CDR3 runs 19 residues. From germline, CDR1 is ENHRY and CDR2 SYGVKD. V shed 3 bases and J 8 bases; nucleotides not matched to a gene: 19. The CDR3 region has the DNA TGTGCCATCAGTGACTTGGGACAGGGGAGATTAGCGGGGACCGATGAGCAGTTCTTC. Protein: CAISDLGQGRLAGTDEQFF.

In DNA, the CDR3 is TGCGCCAGCAGCTTGGCCCCTAGCGGCGAATGGGGCACAGATACGCAGTATTTT. Residues: CASSLAPSGEWGTDTQYF. The chain couples TRBV5-1 to TRBJ2-3; 7 positions match TRBD2. This CDR3 has 18 residues. The germline V gene has CDR1 SGHRS and CDR2 YFSETQ. Trimming took 0 bases from V and 1 from J; bases not matched to a gene: 11.

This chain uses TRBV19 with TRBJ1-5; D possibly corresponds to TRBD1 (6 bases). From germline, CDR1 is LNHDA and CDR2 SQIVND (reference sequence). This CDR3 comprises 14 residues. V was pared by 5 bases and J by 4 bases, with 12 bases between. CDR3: CASSSGTRNQPQHF. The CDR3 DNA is TGTGCCAGTAGTTCCGGGACAAGAAATCAGCCCCAGCATTTT.

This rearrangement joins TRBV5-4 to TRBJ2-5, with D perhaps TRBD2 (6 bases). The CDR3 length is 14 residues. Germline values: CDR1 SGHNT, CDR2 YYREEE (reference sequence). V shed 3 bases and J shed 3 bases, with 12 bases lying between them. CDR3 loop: CASSWAGPEETQYF. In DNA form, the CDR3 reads TGTGCCAGCAGCTGGGCGGGGCCGGAAGAGACCCAGTACTTC.

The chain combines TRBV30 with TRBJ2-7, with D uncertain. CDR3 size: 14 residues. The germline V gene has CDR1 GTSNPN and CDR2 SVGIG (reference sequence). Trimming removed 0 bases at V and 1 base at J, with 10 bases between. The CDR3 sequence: CAWSVPFSSYEQYF. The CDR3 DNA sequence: TGTGCCTGGAGTGTACCTTTCAGTTCCTACGAGCAGTACTTC. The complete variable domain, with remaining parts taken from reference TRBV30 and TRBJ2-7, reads SQTIHQWPATLVQPVGSPLSLECTVEGTSNPNLYWYRQAAGRGLQLLFYSVGIGQISSEVPQNLSASRPQDRQFILSSKKLLLSDSGFYLCAWSVPFSSYEQYFGPGTRLTVT.

CDR3 sequence reads: CASRDEGYEQYF. CDR3 nucleotides: TGCGCCAGCAGGGACGAGGGCTACGAGCAGTACTTC. V gene TRBV5-1 combines with J gene TRBJ2-7; tentative D call: TRBD2 (5 bases). The CDR3 runs 12 residues. Germline lookup yields CDR1 SGHRS and CDR2 YFSETQ. Trimming cost V 5 bases and J 3 bases, with 9 bases left between them.

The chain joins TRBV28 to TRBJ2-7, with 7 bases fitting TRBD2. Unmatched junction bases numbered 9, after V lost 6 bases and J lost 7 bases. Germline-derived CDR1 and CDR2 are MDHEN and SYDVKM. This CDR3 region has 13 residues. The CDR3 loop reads CASSRSGLIEQYF. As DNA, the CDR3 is TGTGCCAGCAGCCGTAGCGGGCTCATTGAGCAGTACTTC.

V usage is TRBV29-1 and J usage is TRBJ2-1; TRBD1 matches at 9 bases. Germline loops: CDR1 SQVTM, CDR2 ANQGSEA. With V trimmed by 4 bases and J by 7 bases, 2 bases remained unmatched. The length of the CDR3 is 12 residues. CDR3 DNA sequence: TGCAGCGTTGGACAGGGGGTTAATGAGCAGTTCTTC. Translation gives CSVGQGVNEQFF.

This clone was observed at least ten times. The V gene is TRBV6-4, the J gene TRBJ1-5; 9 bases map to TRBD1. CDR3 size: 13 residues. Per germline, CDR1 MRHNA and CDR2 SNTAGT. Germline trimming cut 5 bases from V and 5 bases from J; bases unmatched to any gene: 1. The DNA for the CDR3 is TGTGCCAGCAGTACAGGGGGCCATCAGCCCCAGCATTTT. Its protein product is CASSTGGHQPQHF.

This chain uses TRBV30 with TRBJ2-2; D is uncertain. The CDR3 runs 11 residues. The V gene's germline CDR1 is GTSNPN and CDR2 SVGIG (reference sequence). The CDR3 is CAQVQSGELFF. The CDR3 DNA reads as TGTGCACAAGTCCAGTCCGGGGAGCTGTTTTTT.

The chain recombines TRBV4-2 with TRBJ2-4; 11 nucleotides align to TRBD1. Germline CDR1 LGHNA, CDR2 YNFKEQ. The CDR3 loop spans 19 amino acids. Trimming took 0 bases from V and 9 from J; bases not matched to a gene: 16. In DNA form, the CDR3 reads TGTGCCAGCAGCCAAGATAGCGCCTTCCTGGGACAGGGGGATAGCATTCAGTACTTC. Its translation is CASSQDSAFLGQGDSIQYF.

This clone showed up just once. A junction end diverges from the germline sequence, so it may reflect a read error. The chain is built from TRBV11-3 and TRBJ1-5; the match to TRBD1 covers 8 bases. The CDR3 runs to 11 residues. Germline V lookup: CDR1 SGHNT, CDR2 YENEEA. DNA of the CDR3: TGTGCCAGCAGATGTCCCGGACAGGGTTATTTT. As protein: CASRCPGQGYF.

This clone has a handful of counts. CDR3 sequence (DNA): TGTGCCAGCAGTGAGGGGCAGGTGAATTCACCCCTCCACTTT. This translates into CASSEGQVNSPLHF. This chain joins TRBV2 and TRBJ1-6; a weak D match, TRBD1 (5 bases). Germline lookup yields CDR1 SNHLY and CDR2 FYNNEI. V lost 3 bases to trimming and J lost 7 bases, with 10 bases between them. This CDR3 contains 14 residues.

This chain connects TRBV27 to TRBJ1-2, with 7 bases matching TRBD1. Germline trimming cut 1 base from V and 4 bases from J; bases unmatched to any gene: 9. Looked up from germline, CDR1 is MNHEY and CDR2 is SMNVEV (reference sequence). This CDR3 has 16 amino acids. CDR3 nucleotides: TGTGCCAGCAGTTTATGGGGCGGGACAGCCGGCTATGGCTACACCTTC. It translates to CASSLWGGTAGYGYTF.

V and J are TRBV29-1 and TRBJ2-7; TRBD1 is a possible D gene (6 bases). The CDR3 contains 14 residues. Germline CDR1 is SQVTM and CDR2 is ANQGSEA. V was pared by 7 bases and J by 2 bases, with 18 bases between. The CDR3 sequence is CSAARGQQTYEQYF. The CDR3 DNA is TGCAGCGCTGCCAGGGGACAACAGACCTACGAGCAGTACTTC.

In nucleotides, the CDR3 is TGTGCCATCAGTACGGGACAGGGGGGCTCCTACGAGCAGTACTTC. Its protein is CAISTGQGGSYEQYF. This sequence joins TRBV10-3 and TRBJ2-7; 11 bases align to TRBD1. With 5 bases clipped from V and 0 bases from J, the junction kept 3 bases outside the gene matches. The CDR3 consists of 15 residues. The germline V gene has CDR1 ENHRY and CDR2 SYGVKD.

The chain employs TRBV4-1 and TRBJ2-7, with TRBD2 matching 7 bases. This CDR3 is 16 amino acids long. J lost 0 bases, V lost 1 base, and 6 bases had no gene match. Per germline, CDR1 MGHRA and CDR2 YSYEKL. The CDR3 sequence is CASSQVLATSSYEQYF. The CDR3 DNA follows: TGCGCCAGCAGCCAAGTACTAGCGACGAGCTCCTACGAGCAGTACTTC.

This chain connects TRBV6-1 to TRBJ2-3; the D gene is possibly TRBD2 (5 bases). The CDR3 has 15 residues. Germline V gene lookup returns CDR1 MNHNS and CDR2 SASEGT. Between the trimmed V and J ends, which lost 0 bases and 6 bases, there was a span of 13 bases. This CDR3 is CASSEAPSGSDTQYF. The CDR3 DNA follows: TGTGCCAGCAGTGAAGCCCCCAGCGGAAGTGATACGCAGTATTTT.

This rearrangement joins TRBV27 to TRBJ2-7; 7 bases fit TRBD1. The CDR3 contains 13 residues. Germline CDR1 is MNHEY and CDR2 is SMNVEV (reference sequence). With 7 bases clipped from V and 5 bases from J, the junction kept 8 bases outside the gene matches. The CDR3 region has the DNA TGTGCCAGCACTTACAGGGGAGCCAACGAGCAGTACTTC. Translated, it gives CASTYRGANEQYF.

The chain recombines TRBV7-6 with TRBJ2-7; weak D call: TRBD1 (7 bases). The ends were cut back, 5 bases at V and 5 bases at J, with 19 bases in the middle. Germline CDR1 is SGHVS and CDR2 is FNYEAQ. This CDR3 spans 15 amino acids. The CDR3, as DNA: TGTGCCAGCAGCCCACTACAGGGGACTCTCGACGAGCAGTACTTC. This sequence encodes CASSPLQGTLDEQYF.

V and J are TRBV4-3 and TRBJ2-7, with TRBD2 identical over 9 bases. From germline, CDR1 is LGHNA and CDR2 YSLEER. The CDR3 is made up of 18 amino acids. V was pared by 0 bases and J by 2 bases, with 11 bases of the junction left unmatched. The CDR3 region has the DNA TGCGCCAGCAGCCAAGATCCAGTTCCTAGCGGGGAGGCCTACGAGCAGTACTTC. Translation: CASSQDPVPSGEAYEQYF.

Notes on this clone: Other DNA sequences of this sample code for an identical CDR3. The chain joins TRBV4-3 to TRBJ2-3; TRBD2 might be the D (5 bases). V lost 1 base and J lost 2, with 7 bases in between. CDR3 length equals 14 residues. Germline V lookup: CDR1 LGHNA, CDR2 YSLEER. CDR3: CASSQVRDTDTQYF. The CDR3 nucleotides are TGCGCCAGCAGCCAAGTCCGGGACACAGATACGCAGTATTTT.

The CDR3 reads CASSIRTGNEQFF. CDR3 sequence (DNA): TGTGCCAGTAGTATCAGGACAGGGAATGAGCAGTTCTTC. V gene TRBV19 combines with J gene TRBJ2-1, with TRBD1 identical over 8 bases. Germline V gene lookup returns CDR1 LNHDA and CDR2 SQIVND (reference sequence). Germline trimming cut 3 bases from V and 7 bases from J; bases unmatched to any gene: 2. The length of the CDR3 is 13 residues.

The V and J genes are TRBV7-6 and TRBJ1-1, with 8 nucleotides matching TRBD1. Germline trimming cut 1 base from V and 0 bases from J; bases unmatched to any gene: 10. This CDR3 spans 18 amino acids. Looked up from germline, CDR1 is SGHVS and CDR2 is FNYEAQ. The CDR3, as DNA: TGTGCCAGCAGCTTAGGGGCAGGGGGCCGGTTGGTGAACACTGAAGCTTTCTTT. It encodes CASSLGAGGRLVNTEAFF.

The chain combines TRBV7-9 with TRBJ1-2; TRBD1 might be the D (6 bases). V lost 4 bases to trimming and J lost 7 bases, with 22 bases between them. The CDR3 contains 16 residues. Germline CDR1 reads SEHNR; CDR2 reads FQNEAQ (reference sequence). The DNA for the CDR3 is TGTGCCAGCAGCTCCTGGGCGGGGGGCGCGGGCGGTGGCTACACCTTC. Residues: CASSSWAGGAGGGYTF.

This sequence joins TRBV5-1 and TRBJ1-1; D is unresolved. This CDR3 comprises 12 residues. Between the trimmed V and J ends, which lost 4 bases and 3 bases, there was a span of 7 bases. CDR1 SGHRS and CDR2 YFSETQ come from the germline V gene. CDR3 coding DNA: TGCGCCAGCAGCCCGGGTTACACTGAAGCTTTCTTT. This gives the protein CASSPGYTEAFF. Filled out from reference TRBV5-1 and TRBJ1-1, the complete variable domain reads KAGVTQTPRYLIKTRGQQVTLSCSPISGHRSVSWYQQTPGQGLQFLFEYFSETQRNKGNFPGRFSGRQFSNSRSEMNVSTLELGDSALYLCASSPGYTEAFFGQGTRLTVV.

DNA for the CDR3: TGTGCCAGCATCCTCATGGTTGGCGGGGACTACGAGCAGTACTTC. Amino acid sequence: CASILMVGGDYEQYF. This chain connects TRBV6-1 to TRBJ2-7, with D perhaps TRBD2 (6 bases). V was cut by 7 bases and J by 3 bases, with 19 bases left in between. CDR3 size: 15 residues. Germline-derived CDR1 and CDR2 are MNHNS and SASEGT.